This TCR beta chain was captured in a study of blood T cell repertoires in COVID-19. Study context: T cells, B-cell-depleted T cells, or PBMCs provided the cDNA or gDNA that served as material.

This CDR3 contains 16 residues. V was shortened by 3 bases and J by 0 bases, with 12 bases between the two germline ends. Per the germline V gene, CDR1 is MGHDK and CDR2 is SYGVNS. Original processing methods: Reference gene primer amplification yielded estimated nucleated cell counts. Clones were read by immunoSEQ multiplex PCR, and TCRdb kept only the in-frame ones, dropping some. Clonal size and the V and J genes are those of that table, whereas D and trimming came from the DNA. The sample lists over 150,000 clones, about 79% seen once, with about 13% in the top ten. The sequenced material came from peripheral blood. The chain employs TRBV25-1 and TRBJ1-3, with no clear D. This TCR was sampled from a human donor in a cohort sampled during active COVID-19. The DNA for the CDR3 is TGTGCCAGCAGTGATACGGCCGAGGGCTCTGGAAACACCATATATTTT. Protein sequence: CASSDTAEGSGNTIYF.